A selection of T cell receptor beta chains follows, all from one sample in a study of shared clonotypes between healthy human individuals. Profiling relied on immunoSEQ multiplex PCR, and the TCRdb table lists in-frame clones only, not all of them. Of more than 2,000,000 clones detected, around nine tenths appear once; the ten largest clones hold around 0.14%. The sequenced material came from naive CD4+ T cells sorted from blood. These receptors were collected from a man between 18 and 29 years old in good health. Both conserved end residues are trimmed from each CDR3. Fields, in order: V gene, J gene, clone size, CDR3 protein. The size of a clone is reported for some rows only, either as once, few or many, or as a class for expanded clones.

TRBV27,TRBJ1-5,NA,ASSLSAGIISNQPQH
TRBV21-1,TRBJ2-4,NA,ASSKVTGHGTKNIQY
TRBV6-6,TRBJ2-7,NA,ASSPTEPPRYEQY
TRBV19,TRBJ2-2,NA,ASKNGLADANTGELF
TRBV12-5,TRBJ2-7,NA,ASGLILTERNYEQY
TRBV18,TRBJ1-2,NA,ASSPSTSSNYGYT
TRBV28,TRBJ1-1,NA,ASSLGTGSLTEAF
TRBV9,TRBJ2-1,once,ASSPGLAGGKYNEQF
TRBV19,TRBJ2-5,NA,ASSPRLAGGQETQY
TRBV5-1,TRBJ2-7,NA,ASSSGAGGYEQY